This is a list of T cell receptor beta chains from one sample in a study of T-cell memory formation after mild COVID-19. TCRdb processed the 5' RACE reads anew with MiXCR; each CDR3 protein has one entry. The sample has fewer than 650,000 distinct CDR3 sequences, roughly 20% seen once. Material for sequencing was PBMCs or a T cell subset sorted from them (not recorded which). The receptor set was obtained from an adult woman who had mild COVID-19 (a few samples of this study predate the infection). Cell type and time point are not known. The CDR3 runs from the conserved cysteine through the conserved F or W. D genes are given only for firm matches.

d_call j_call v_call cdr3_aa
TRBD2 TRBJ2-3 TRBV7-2 CASSRELAATDTQYF
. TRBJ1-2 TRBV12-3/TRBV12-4 CASSPFTYGYTF
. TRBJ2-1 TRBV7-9 CASNGGRNEQFF
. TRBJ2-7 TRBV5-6 CASSLKLTRSSYEQYF
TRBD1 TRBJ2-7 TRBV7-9 CASSLNRDRGSYEQYF
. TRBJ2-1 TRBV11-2 CASQRAYNEQFF
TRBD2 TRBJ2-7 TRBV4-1 CASSLTTPGGGFSYEQYF
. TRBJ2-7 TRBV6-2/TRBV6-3 CASSWTQGRSEQYF
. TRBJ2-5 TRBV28 CASSLGGPSWETQYF
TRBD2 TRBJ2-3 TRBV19 CATLAGGLYTDTQYF
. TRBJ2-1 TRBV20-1 CSAREGEYNEQFF
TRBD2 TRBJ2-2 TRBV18 CASSPRLSGGHTGELFF
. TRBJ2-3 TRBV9 CASSVGAAESTDTQYF